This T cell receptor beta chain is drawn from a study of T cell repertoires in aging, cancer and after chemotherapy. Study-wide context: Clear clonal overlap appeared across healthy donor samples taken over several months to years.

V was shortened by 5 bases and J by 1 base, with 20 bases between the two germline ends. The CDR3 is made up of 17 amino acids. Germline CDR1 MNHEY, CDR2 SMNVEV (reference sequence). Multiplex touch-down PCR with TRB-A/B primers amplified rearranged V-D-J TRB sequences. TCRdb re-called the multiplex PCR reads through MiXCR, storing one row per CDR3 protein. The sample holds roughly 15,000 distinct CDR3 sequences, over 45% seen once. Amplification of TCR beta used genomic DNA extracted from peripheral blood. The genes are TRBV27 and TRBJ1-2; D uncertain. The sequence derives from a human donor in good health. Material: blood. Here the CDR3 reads CASSPLDPGRFNYGYTF. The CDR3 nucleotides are TGTGCCAGCAGTCCCCTCGATCCCGGACGCTTTAACTATGGCTACACCTTC.